This record concerns one T cell receptor beta chain sequence. As yet, its antigen is unknown. The source of the sample is a study of shared clonotypes between healthy human individuals. Study context: Each donor's CD8 memory used one plate, CD8 naive two, each CD4 subset three.

General study findings and limits: Among donors, clonotype sharing was expected to be affected by sequencing depth.

The length of the CDR3 is 15 residues. Trimming pared 0 bases from V and 7 bases from J, leaving 12 bases between. Germline loops: CDR1 SGHAT, CDR2 FQNNGV. Authors' data handling: Junction-only sequences produced by ImmunoSEQ had no quality scores, so filtering differed. The protocol was immunoSEQ multiplex PCR, while the TCRdb copy is restricted to in-frame clones and leaves out a portion. That table furnishes V, J and clone size, whereas the DNA furnished D and trimming. The data contain roughly 2 million clones, 90% to 97% of them seen just once; the ten biggest clones take up over 0.1%. This sequence originates from a young man in good health. V and J are TRBV11-2 and TRBJ1-4; D possibly corresponds to TRBD1 (5 bases). Material for sequencing was naive CD4+ T cells sorted from blood. Described subset: CD45RA+ positively selected. The CDR3 DNA reads as TGTGCCAGCAGCTTAGAGGGGGGGTTGGGTGAAAAACTGTTTTTT. It is translated as CASSLEGGLGEKLFF. Complete variable domain (other parts from reference TRBV11-2 and TRBJ1-4): EAGVAQSPRYKIIEKRQSVAFWCNPISGHATLYWYQQILGQGPKLLIQFQNNGVVDDSQLPKDRFSAERLKGVDSTLKIQPAKLEDSAVYLCASSLEGGLGEKLFFGSGTQLSVL.